The clone carrying this T cell receptor (beta chain) has only a few counts. No antigen is known for it. Amplification of TCR beta CDR3 regions used RNA as the template. First-round RT-PCR with HTBI primers amplified the TCR CDR3 region. From the multiplex PCR reads, TCRdb called clonotypes with MiXCR, one entry per CDR3 protein. The profile shows about 480,000 distinct CDR3 sequences, roughly an eighth of them singletons. The V gene end was trimmed by 4 bases and the J gene end by 2 bases; junction bases not matched to a gene: 8. The CDR3 length is 16 residues. Germline V gene data show CDR1 as SGHRS and CDR2 as YFSETQ. This entry comes from a study of T cells in Graves' hyperthyroidism and ophthalmopathy. Study-wide results and limits: Also found in blood were most expanded thyroid clonotypes above 0.001.

The chain combines TRBV5-1 with TRBJ2-5, with 10 bases fitting TRBD2. Sample: blood. The sequence was obtained from a woman aged 18-30 years with Graves' hyperthyroidism. The CDR3 is CASSPRLAGIQETQYF. The CDR3, as DNA: TGCGCCAGCAGCCCAAGACTAGCGGGTATACAAGAGACCCAGTACTTC.